These 9 T cell receptor beta chains came from one sample sequenced in a study of cytomegalovirus exposure and HLA in healthy donors. PCR amplification relied on 60 Vbeta primers (plus 13 Jbeta primers). Libraries were prepared by immunoSEQ multiplex PCR; TCRdb keeps only in-frame clonotypes and omits some of them. The sample includes around 200,000 clones, 77% of them seen just once. The sequencing sample was made of PBMCs. Receptor source: an older woman in good health and CMV-seropositive.

The V and J genes are TRBV5-1 and TRBJ2-3, with 9 nucleotides matching TRBD2. Trimming cost V 7 bases and J 2 bases; bases outside gene matches: 8. The germline V gene has CDR1 SGHRS and CDR2 YFSETQ. The length of the CDR3 is 15 residues. CDR3 sequence reads: CASYQSGGNTDTQYF. The CDR3 DNA is TGCGCCAGCTACCAAAGCGGGGGGAACACAGATACGCAGTATTTT.

This clone has just a few counts. The V gene is TRBV6-1, the J gene TRBJ1-2; tentatively, D is TRBD1 (5 bases). V shed 7 bases and J shed 4 bases, with 16 bases lying between them. Germline assignment: CDR1 MNHNS and CDR2 SASEGT. CDR3 length: 14 residues. CDR3 sequence: CASTGDLTAYGYTF. The DNA of the CDR3 is TGTGCCAGCACGGGGGATTTAACGGCCTATGGCTACACCTTC.

The V call is TRBV11-3, the J call TRBJ2-7, with TRBD1 matching over 7 bases. From germline, CDR1 is SGHNT and CDR2 YENEEA. V lost 0 bases, J lost 5 bases, and 4 bases stayed unmatched. CDR3 length equals 14 residues. As DNA, the CDR3 is TGTGCCAGCAGCTTAGATAGGGGGCACAACGAGCAGTACTTC. Protein: CASSLDRGHNEQYF.

Notes on this clone: Other DNA sequences from this sample encode an identical CDR3 as well. V usage is TRBV30 and J usage is TRBJ1-1, with D unresolved. Deletions cut 0 bases from V and 0 bases from J, with 5 bases between. Germline CDR1 reads GTSNPN; CDR2 reads SVGIG (reference sequence). This CDR3 has 13 amino acids. CDR3 bases: TGTGCCTGGAGTGTACAGCTGAACACTGAAGCTTTCTTT. Its translation is CAWSVQLNTEAFF.

The chain uses TRBV29-1 and TRBJ1-1; 8 bases match TRBD1. Germline lookup yields CDR1 SQVTM and CDR2 ANQGSEA. The trim removed 6 bases at V and 5 bases at J, leaving 11 bases unmatched. The CDR3 totals 14 residues. DNA for the CDR3: TGCAGCGTGGTCAACAGGGGGTCTATGACTGAAGCTTTCTTT. It translates to CSVVNRGSMTEAFF.

This clone turned up a few times. This rearrangement joins TRBV18 to TRBJ1-2; TRBD1 agrees at 10 bases. V dropped 2 bases and J dropped 8; count of bases not matched to a gene: 5. Germline V gene sequence: CDR1 KGHSH, CDR2 LQKENI. CDR3 length: 14 residues. The CDR3 loop is CASSPSGTGEGYTF. DNA of the CDR3: TGTGCCAGCTCACCATCCGGGACAGGGGAAGGCTACACCTTC.

The J gene is TRBJ2-7, the V gene TRBV7-2; the match to TRBD2 covers 8 bases. V shed 4 bases and J 7 bases; nucleotides not matched to a gene: 15. The CDR3 has 16 amino acids. CDR1 is SGHTA, CDR2 FQGNSA, per germline. The CDR3 DNA reads as TGTGCCAGCAGCTCCCTCGGGGGGGGACGGTACGGAGAGCAGTACTTC. Its protein product is CASSSLGGGRYGEQYF.

Here the CDR3 DNA reads TGTGCCAGCAGCTTGGATGGGACACACTCCTACGAGCAGTACTTC. This sequence encodes CASSLDGTHSYEQYF. The chain combines TRBV7-2 with TRBJ2-7; a weak D match, TRBD1 (6 bases). With 3 bases removed from V and 0 bases from J, the gap between germline ends came to 12 bases. Germline loops: CDR1 SGHTA, CDR2 FQGNSA. CDR3 length: 15 residues.

The chain is built from TRBV7-2 and TRBJ1-2; D is unclear. CDR1 and CDR2 from the germline V gene are SGHTA and FQGNSA. V was trimmed by 8 bases and J by 8 bases, leaving 15 bases between them. There are 12 residues in the CDR3. CDR3 amino acids: CASGLLYGGYTF. Written as DNA, the CDR3 is TGTGCCAGCGGACTTTTATACGGGGGCTACACCTTC.